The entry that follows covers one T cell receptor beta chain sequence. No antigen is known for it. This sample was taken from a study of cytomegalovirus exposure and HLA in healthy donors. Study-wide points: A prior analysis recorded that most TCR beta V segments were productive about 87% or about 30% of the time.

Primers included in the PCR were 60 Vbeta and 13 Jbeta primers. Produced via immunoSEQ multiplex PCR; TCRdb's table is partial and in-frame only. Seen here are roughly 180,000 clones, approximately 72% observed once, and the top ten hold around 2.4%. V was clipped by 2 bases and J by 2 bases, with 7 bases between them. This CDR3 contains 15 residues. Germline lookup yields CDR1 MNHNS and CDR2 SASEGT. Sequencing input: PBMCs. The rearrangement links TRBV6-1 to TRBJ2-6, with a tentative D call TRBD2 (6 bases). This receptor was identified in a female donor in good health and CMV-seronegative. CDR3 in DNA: TGTGCCAGCAGTGAATGGGGGGCTGGGGCCAACGTCCTGACTTTC. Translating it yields CASSEWGAGANVLTF.